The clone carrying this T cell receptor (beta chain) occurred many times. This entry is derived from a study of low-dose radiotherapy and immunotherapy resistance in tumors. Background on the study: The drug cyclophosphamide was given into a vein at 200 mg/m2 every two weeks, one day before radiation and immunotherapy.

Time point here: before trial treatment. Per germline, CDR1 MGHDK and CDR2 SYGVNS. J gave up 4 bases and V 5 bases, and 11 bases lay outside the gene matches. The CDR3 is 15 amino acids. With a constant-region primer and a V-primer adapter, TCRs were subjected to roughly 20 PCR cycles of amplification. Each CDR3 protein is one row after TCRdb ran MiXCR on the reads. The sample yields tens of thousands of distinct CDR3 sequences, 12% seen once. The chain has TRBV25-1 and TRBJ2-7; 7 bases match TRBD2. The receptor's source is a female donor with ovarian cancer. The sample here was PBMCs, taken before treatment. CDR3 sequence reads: CASSPPGGSGYEQYF. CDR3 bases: TGTGCCAGCAGTCCTCCGGGGGGAAGCGGGTACGAGCAGTACTTC.